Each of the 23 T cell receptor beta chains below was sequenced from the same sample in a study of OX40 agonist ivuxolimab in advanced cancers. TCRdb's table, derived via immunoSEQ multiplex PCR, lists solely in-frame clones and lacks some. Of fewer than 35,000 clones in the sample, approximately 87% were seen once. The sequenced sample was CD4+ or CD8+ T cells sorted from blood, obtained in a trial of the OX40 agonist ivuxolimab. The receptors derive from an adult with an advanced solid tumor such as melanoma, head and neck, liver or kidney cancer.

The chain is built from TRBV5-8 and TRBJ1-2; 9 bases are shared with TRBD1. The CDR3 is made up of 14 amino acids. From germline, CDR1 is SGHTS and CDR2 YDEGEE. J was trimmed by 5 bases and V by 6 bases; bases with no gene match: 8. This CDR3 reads CASMDRGLFYGYTF. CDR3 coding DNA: TGTGCCAGCATGGACAGGGGACTCTTTTATGGCTACACCTTC.

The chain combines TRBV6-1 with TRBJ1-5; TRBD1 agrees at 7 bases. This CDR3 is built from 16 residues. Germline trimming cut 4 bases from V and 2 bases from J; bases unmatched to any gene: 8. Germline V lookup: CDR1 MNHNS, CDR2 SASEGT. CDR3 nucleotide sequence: TGTGCCAGCAGTGTTATTACAGGGGTTGGCAATCAGCCCCAGCATTTT. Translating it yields CASSVITGVGNQPQHF.

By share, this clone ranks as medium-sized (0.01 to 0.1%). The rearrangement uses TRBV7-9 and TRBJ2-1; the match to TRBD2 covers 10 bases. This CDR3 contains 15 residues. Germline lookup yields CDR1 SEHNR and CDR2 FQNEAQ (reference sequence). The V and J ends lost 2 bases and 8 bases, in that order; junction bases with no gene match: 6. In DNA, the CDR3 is TGTGCCAGCAGCTTAATACTAGCGGGAACGGATGAGCAGTTCTTC. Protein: CASSLILAGTDEQFF.

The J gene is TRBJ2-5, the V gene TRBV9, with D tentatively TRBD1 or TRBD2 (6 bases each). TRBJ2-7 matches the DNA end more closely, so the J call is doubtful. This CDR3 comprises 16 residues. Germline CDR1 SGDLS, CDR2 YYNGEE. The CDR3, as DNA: TGTGCCAGCAGCGTAGGAGTGTCGGGGGCCGCGAACGAGCAGTACTTC. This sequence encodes CASSVGVSGAANEQYF.

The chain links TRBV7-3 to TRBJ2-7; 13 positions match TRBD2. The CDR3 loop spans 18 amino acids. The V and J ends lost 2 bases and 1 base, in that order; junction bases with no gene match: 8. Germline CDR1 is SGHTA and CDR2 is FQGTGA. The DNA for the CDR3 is TGTGCCAGCAGCTTAGTTGGACTAGCGGGAGTTGAGTCCTACGAGCAGTACTTC. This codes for CASSLVGLAGVESYEQYF.

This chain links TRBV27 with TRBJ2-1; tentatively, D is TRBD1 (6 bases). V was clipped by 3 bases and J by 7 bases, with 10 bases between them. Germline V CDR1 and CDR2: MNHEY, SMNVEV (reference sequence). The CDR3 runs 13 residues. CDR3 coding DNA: TGTGCCAGCAGTTTCCCCAGGGGAAATGAGCAGTTCTTC. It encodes CASSFPRGNEQFF.

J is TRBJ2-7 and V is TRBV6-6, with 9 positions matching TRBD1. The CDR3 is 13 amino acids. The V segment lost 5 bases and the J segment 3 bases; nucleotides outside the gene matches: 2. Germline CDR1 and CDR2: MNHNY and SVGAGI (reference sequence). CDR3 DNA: TGTGCCAGCAGTCTGGGACAGGGCTACGAGCAGTACTTC. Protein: CASSLGQGYEQYF.

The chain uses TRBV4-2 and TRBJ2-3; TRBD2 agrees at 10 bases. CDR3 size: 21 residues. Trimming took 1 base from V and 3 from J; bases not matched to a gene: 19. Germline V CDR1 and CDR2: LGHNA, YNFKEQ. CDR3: CASSQVSGLASGSLSTDTQYF. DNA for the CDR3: TGTGCCAGCAGCCAAGTTTCTGGTTTGGCTAGCGGGAGTTTAAGTACAGATACGCAGTATTTT.

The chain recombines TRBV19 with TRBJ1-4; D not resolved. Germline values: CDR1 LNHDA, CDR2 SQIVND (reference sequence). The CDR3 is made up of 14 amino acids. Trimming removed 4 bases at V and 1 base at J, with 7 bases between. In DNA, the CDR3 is TGTGCCAGTAGTACACTGGAAACTAATGAAAAACTGTTTTTT. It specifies CASSTLETNEKLFF.

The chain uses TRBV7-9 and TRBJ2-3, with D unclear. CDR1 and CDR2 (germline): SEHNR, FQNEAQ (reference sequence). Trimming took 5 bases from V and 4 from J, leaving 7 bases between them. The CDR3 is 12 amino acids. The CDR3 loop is CASSRWADTQYF. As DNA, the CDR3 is TGTGCCAGCAGCCGGTGGGCAGATACGCAGTATTTT.

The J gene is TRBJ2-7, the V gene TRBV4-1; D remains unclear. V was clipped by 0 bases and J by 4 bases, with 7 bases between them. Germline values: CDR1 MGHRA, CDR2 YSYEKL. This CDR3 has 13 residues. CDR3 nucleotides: TGCGCCAGCAGCCAAGATCCCACTTACGAGCAGTACTTC. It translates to CASSQDPTYEQYF.

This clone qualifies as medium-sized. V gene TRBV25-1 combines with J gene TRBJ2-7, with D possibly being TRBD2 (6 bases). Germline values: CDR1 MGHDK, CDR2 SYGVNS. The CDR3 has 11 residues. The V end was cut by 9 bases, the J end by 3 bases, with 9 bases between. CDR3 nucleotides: TGTGCCAGTCGGGACTTCTACGAGCAGTACTTC. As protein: CASRDFYEQYF.

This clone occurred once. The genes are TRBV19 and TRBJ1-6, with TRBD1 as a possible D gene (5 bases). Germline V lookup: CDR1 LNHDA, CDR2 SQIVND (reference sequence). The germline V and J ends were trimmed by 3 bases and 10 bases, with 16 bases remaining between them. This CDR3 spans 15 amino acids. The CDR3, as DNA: TGTGCCAGTAGTATGAGGGACGGATCAGAATCACCCCTCCACTTT. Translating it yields CASSMRDGSESPLHF.

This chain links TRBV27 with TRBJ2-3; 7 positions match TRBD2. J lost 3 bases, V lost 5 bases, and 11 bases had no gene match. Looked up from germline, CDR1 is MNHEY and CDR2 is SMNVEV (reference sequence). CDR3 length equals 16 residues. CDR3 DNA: TGTGCCAGCAGTCTCCCCGTTGGGGGGGGTACAGATACGCAGTATTTT. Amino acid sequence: CASSLPVGGGTDTQYF.

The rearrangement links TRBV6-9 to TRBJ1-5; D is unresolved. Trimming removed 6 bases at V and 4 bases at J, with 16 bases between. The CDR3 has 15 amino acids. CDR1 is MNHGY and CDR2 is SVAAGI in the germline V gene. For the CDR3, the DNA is TGTGCCAGCAGCCCTCTTAGGGCTTTGAATCAGCCCCAGCATTTT. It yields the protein CASSPLRALNQPQHF.

CDR3 in amino acids: CASRTGLALSYEQYF. CDR3 DNA: TGTGCCAGCAGAACCGGACTAGCGCTTTCCTACGAGCAGTACTTC. The chain couples TRBV27 to TRBJ2-7; TRBD2 aligns across 9 bases. CDR3 length equals 15 residues. Trimming at V came to 6 bases and at J to 1 base, leaving 7 bases not matched to a gene. Germline V gene data show CDR1 as MNHEY and CDR2 as SMNVEV (reference sequence).

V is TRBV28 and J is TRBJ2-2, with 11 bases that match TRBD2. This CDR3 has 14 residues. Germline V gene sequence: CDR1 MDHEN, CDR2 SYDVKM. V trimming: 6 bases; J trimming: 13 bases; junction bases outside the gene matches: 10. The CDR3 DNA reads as TGTGCCAGCAGCCTGGGACTAGCGGCCGTAAGGCTGTTTTTT. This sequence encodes CASSLGLAAVRLFF.

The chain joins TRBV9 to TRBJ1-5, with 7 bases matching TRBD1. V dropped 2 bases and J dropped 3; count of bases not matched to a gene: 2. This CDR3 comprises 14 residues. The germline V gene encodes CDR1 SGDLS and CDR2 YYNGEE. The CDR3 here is CASSVGQYNQPQHF. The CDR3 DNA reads TGTGCCAGCAGCGTGGGACAGTACAATCAGCCCCAGCATTTT.

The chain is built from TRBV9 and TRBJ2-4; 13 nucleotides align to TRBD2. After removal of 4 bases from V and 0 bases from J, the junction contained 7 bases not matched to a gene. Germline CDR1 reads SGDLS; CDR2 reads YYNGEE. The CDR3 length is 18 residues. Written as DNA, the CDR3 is TGTGCCAGCAGCCTGACTAGCGGGGGGCCCTTAGCCAAAAACATTCAGTACTTC. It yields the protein CASSLTSGGPLAKNIQYF.

The DNA for the CDR3 is TGCGCCAGCGGAGAAAATCAGCCCCAGCATTTT. This sequence encodes CASGENQPQHF. The chain couples TRBV4-1 to TRBJ1-5; D unclear. The CDR3 totals 11 residues. Germline CDR1 is MGHRA and CDR2 is YSYEKL. Trimming took 8 bases from V and 4 from J, leaving 6 bases between them.

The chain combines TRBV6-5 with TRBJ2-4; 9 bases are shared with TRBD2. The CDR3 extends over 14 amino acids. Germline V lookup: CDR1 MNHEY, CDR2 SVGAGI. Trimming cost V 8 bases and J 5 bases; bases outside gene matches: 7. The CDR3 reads CASFAGGPQNIQYF. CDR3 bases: TGTGCCAGCTTTGCGGGAGGGCCCCAAAACATTCAGTACTTC.

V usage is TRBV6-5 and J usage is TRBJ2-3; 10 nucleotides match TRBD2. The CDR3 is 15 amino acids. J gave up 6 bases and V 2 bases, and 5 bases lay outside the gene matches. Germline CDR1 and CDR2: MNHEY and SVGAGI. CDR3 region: CASSYERGGKDTQYF. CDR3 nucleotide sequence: TGTGCCAGCAGTTACGAGCGGGGGGGCAAGGATACGCAGTATTTT.

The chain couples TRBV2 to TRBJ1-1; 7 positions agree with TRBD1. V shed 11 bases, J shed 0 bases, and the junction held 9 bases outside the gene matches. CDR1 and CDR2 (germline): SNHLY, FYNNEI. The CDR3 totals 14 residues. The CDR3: CARDRAIMNTEAFF. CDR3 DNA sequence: TGTGCCCGAGACAGGGCAATTATGAACACTGAAGCTTTCTTT.